Included here is one T cell receptor (beta chain) sequence, with context. The antigen is unknown. Deletions cut 4 bases from V and 8 bases from J, with 15 bases between. The CDR3 has 14 amino acids. CDR1 and CDR2 (germline): LNHDA, SQIVND (reference sequence). Profiled with immunoSEQ multiplex PCR; TCRdb holds only in-frame clones, not every one. The sample yields under 50,000 clones, around 85% seen once. This sample was included in a study of OX40 agonist ivuxolimab in advanced cancers. Across the study: The dose-escalation cohort had hepatocellular carcinoma, melanoma, renal cell or head and neck cancer. Allowance was made for prior anti-PD-1, anti-PD-L1 or anti-CTLA-4 therapy, and 40% to 45% had some.

Study findings and constraints: On average, CD8+ T cells had more expanded clones than CD4+. Part of the nonresponder group also had normalized T-cell clonal expansion that was low.

The rearrangement joins TRBV19 to TRBJ1-5, with D maybe TRBD1 (6 bases). The material sequenced was CD4+ or CD8+ T cells sorted from blood, taken in a trial of the OX40 agonist ivuxolimab. This receptor was identified in an adult with an advanced solid tumor such as melanoma, head and neck, liver or kidney cancer. The CDR3 sequence is CASSRAGGSKPQHF. In DNA, the CDR3 is TGTGCCAGTAGTAGGGCTGGGGGCAGCAAGCCCCAGCATTTT.